Sequencing of this T cell receptor (beta chain) was carried out in a study of early T cells in non-severe SARS-CoV-2 infection. Trimming took off 1 base at V and 3 bases at J, with 9 bases between the two ends. The CDR3 loop spans 15 amino acids. As part of library construction, unique molecular identifiers were attached to individual cDNA molecules. TCRdb reprocessed the 5' RACE reads via MiXCR and lists one record per CDR3 protein. The sample holds 28,000 or so distinct CDR3 sequences, 6.6% seen once. This clonotype is judged large. This TCR derives from an adult who was a healthcare worker with PCR-confirmed SARS-CoV-2 infection or an uninfected control (not recorded which). This chain joins TRBV12-3 or TRBV12-4 and TRBJ2-2, with a tentative D call TRBD1 (5 bases). The sample comprised whole blood. The CDR3 reads CASSLGQHYTGELFF. The CDR3 DNA reads TGTGCCAGCAGTTTAGGACAGCATTACACCGGGGAGCTGTTTTTT.